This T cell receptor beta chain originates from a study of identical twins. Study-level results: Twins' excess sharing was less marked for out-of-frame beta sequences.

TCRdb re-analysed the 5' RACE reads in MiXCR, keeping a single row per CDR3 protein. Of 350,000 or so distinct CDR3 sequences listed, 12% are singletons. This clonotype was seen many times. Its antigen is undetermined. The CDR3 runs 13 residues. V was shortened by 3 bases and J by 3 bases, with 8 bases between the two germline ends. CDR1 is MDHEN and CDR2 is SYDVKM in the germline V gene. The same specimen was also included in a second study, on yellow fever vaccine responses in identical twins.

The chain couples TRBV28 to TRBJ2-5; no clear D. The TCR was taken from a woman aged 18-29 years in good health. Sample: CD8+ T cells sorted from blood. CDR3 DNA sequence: TGTGCCAGCAGTTTTGAATGGAAAGAGACCCAGTACTTC. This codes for CASSFEWKETQYF.